This is a list of T cell receptor beta chains from one sample in a study of response to subunit inactivated influenza vaccine. TCRdb re-called the RT-PCR reads through MiXCR, storing one row per CDR3 protein. The sample includes roughly 670,000 distinct CDR3 sequences, 12% to 15% seen only once; the top ten take roughly 7.2%. Source: PBMCs from blood, taken about 14 days before vaccination. These receptors were obtained from a man aged 50 or older who received an inactivated influenza vaccine. CDR3s include the opening cysteine and the closing phenylalanine or tryptophan. The D gene is left open where the match is weak. A clone size is listed for some rows: how often the clone was seen (once, few, many), or a class if it is expanded.

cdr3_aa cdr3_nt j_call cdr3_length d_call clone_size v_call
CASSRTSGPPRDTQYF TGTGCCAGCAGCCGGACTAGCGGCCCCCCGCGGGATACGCAGTATTTT TRBJ2-3 16 TRBD2 many TRBV5-6
CASTAGDGQETQYF TGTGCCAGCACGGCCGGGGACGGCCAAGAGACCCAGTACTTC TRBJ2-5 14 - once TRBV6-1
CASSLGGEAGNTIYF TGCGCCAGCAGCTTGGGGGGAGAAGCTGGAAACACCATATATTTT TRBJ1-3 15 - - TRBV5-1
CASSQDLSGARRVETQYF TGCGCCAGCAGCCAAGATCTTAGCGGGGCCCGGAGGGTGGAGACCCAGTACTTC TRBJ2-5 18 TRBD2 - TRBV4-3
CASSLDSPFANEQFF TGTGCCAGCAGCTTAGATAGTCCTTTCGCTAATGAGCAGTTCTTC TRBJ2-1 15 - few TRBV11-2
CASSFGTTGELFF TGTGCCAGCAGCTTCGGGACCACCGGGGAGCTGTTTTTT TRBJ2-2 13 - few TRBV5-5
CASRTHRRLMNTEAFF TGTGCCAGCAGAACCCACAGGAGGCTTATGAACACTGAAGCTTTCTTT TRBJ1-1 16 - few TRBV6-1
CATSRDTGGLPGANVLTF TGTGCCACCAGCAGAGATACAGGGGGCTTGCCTGGGGCCAACGTCCTGACTTTC TRBJ2-6 18 TRBD1 - TRBV15
CASSPGISEQFF TGTGCCAGCAGCCCCGGGATTTCCGAGCAGTTCTTC TRBJ2-1 12 - - TRBV7-2
CASSPASGRPKTGELFF TGTGCCAGCAGCCCGGCTAGCGGGAGACCTAAAACCGGGGAGCTGTTTTTT TRBJ2-2 17 TRBD2 - TRBV7-2
CASSYSSGRAYEQYF TGTGCCAGCAGTTACTCTAGCGGGAGGGCCTACGAGCAGTACTTC TRBJ2-7 15 TRBD2 - TRBV6-5
CATSGQTSGILNEQFF TGTGCCACCAGTGGCCAGACTAGCGGGATATTAAATGAGCAGTTCTTC TRBJ2-1 16 TRBD2 few TRBV24-1
CASSTLQLGTDTQYF TGTGCCAGCAGTACCCTGCAACTAGGCACAGATACGCAGTATTTT TRBJ2-3 15 - - TRBV27
CSAIGGPQETQYF TGCAGTGCTATCGGGGGACCCCAAGAGACCCAGTACTTC TRBJ2-5 13 - once TRBV20-1
CASSVGGSGIYEQYF TGTGCCAGCAGCGTAGGGGGTAGTGGAATTTACGAGCAGTACTTC TRBJ2-7 15 - - TRBV9
CATSDLAGDTDTQYF TGTGCCACCAGTGACCTAGCGGGAGACACAGATACGCAGTATTTT TRBJ2-3 15 TRBD2 few TRBV24-1
CASSSPRSERGNYEQYF TGTGCCAGCAGTTCTCCACGATCGGAGCGGGGAAACTACGAGCAGTACTTC TRBJ2-7 17 TRBD2 - TRBV28
CAPPAGEETQYF TGCGCCCCACCAGCGGGAGAAGAGACCCAGTACTTC TRBJ2-5 12 TRBD2 - TRBV23-1
CASSPSLGDEQYF TGTGCCAGCAGTCCCTCCCTAGGGGACGAGCAGTACTTC TRBJ2-7 13 - few TRBV28
CASSLGGDPEAFF TGCGCCAGCAGCTTGGGGGGTGACCCTGAAGCTTTCTTT TRBJ1-1 13 - few TRBV5-1
CASSAKRGQQETQYF TGCGCCAGCAGCGCGAAGCGGGGCCAACAAGAGACCCAGTACTTC TRBJ2-5 15 TRBD2 - TRBV5-1
CASSTNNQPQHF TGTGCCAGCAGCACAAATAATCAGCCCCAGCATTTT TRBJ1-5 12 - many TRBV7-9
CASSLGLGTDTQYF TGTGCCAGCAGCTTAGGCCTGGGCACAGATACGCAGTATTTT TRBJ2-3 14 - - TRBV7-2
CATSRVLAGDTQYF TGTGCCACCAGCAGAGTTCTAGCGGGAGATACGCAGTATTTT TRBJ2-3 14 TRBD2 few TRBV15
CASSLGTGVGNEQFF TGTGCTAGCAGCTTAGGGACAGGGGTCGGCAATGAGCAGTTCTTC TRBJ2-1 15 TRBD1 - TRBV7-7
CASSQGSGGNQPQHF TGTGCCAGCAGCCAAGGAAGTGGTGGTAATCAGCCCCAGCATTTT TRBJ1-5 15 - - TRBV3-1
CASSTATGGGYGYTF TGTGCCAGCAGCACCGCGACAGGGGGTGGCTATGGCTACACCTTC TRBJ1-2 15 TRBD1 - TRBV7-2
CASSPGTEDTDTQYF TGTGCCAGCTCACCCGGGACAGAAGACACAGATACGCAGTATTTT TRBJ2-3 15 TRBD1 few TRBV18